The rows below give T cell receptor beta chains drawn from one sample of a study of blood T cell repertoires in COVID-19. The method was immunoSEQ multiplex PCR; TCRdb's version includes in-frame clones alone and lacks a portion of them. The sample consists of roughly 350,000 clones, around 86% of them appearing once. Sequencing used peripheral blood. The receptors derive from a woman between 45 and 65 years old with COVID-19, enrolled during active disease. The CDR3 runs from the conserved cysteine through the conserved F or W. D genes are given only for firm matches. The listing skips clone size in some rows; elsewhere it reads once, few, many or a size class.

TRBJ1-1	NA	NA	TRBV28	CASNMEGANTEAFF	TGTGCCAGCAATATGGAGGGAGCGAACACTGAAGCTTTCTTT
TRBJ2-5	NA	NA	TRBV11-3	CASSLGQVRQAQETQYF	TGTGCCAGCAGCTTAGGTCAGGTACGGCAGGCCCAAGAGACCCAGTACTTC
TRBJ1-2	NA	NA	TRBV5-1	CASARDTSNYGYTF	TGCGCCAGCGCCCGGGACACCTCTAACTATGGCTACACCTTC
TRBJ1-5	TRBD1	once	TRBV10-3	CAISESDRVTQPQHF	TGTGCCATCAGTGAGTCCGACAGGGTCACTCAGCCCCAGCATTTT
TRBJ1-1	TRBD1	NA	TRBV18	CASSPRTGSENTEAFF	TGTGCCAGCTCACCCCGGACAGGTTCAGAGAACACTGAAGCTTTCTTT
TRBJ2-7	NA	once	TRBV10-3	CAISEPRGESYEQYF	TGTGCCATCAGTGAGCCCAGGGGGGAGTCCTACGAGCAGTACTTC
TRBJ2-1	NA	NA	TRBV7-8	CASSPGAFSYNEQFF	TGTGCCAGCAGCCCAGGGGCCTTCTCCTACAATGAGCAGTTCTTC
TRBJ2-5	TRBD1	NA	TRBV7-2	CASSFRTGKETQYF	TGTGCCAGCAGCTTCCGGACAGGGAAAGAGACCCAGTACTTC
TRBJ2-1	TRBD2	NA	TRBV11-3	CASHEALAGGNEQFF	TGTGCCTCCCACGAGGCTCTAGCGGGAGGCAATGAGCAGTTCTTC
TRBJ2-3	NA	NA	TRBV2	CASSPTTLTDTQYF	TGTGCCAGCAGTCCGACAACGCTCACAGATACGCAGTATTTT
TRBJ2-1	TRBD2	NA	TRBV11-2	CASSVPTSGPYNEQFF	TGTGCCAGCAGCGTCCCGACTAGCGGGCCTTACAATGAGCAGTTCTTC
TRBJ2-7	NA	NA	TRBV14	CASSQGGSNFLYEQYF	TGTGCCAGCAGTCAAGGTGGCAGTAATTTTCTCTACGAGCAGTACTTC
TRBJ2-7	NA	NA	TRBV6-5	CASSLQVSYEQYF	TGTGCCAGCAGTCTACAGGTATCCTACGAGCAGTACTTC
TRBJ1-3	NA	NA	TRBV7-3	CASSLLDRRNTIYF	TGTGCCAGCAGCTTACTAGACAGAAGGAACACCATATATTTT
TRBJ2-7	NA	NA	TRBV7-3	CASSPGQTYEQYF	TGTGCCAGCAGCCCGGGACAAACCTACGAGCAGTACTTC
TRBJ2-1	TRBD2	NA	TRBV24-1	CATSDLGLAGNNEQFF	TGTGCCACCAGTGATTTGGGACTAGCGGGAAACAATGAGCAGTTCTTC
TRBJ2-5	NA	NA	TRBV7-9	CASSRGQETQYF	TGTGCCAGCAGCCGAGGGCAAGAGACCCAGTACTTC
TRBJ2-3	NA	once	TRBV6-5	CSTRDWTSTDTQYF	TGTTCGACTAGGGACTGGACTAGCACAGATACGCAGTATTTT
TRBJ2-7	TRBD1	NA	TRBV4-2	CASSQPRQGQGSYEQYF	TGTGCCAGCAGCCAACCCCGTCAGGGACAGGGGTCCTACGAGCAGTACTTC
TRBJ2-7	NA	few	TRBV29-1	CSVAETRYEQYF	TGCAGCGTTGCTGAGACTAGATACGAGCAGTACTTC
TRBJ1-2	TRBD1	NA	TRBV6-5	CATQIYRAGQGGYTF	TGTGCCACCCAGATCTACAGGGCCGGACAGGGAGGCTACACCTTC
TRBJ2-7	TRBD2	NA	TRBV5-4	CASSSTSGSSYEQYF	TGTGCCAGCAGCTCCACTAGCGGGAGCTCCTACGAGCAGTACTTC
TRBJ2-2	TRBD2	once	TRBV19	CATLPRGLVYTGELFF	TGTGCCACCCTACCGCGAGGACTAGTCTACACCGGGGAGCTGTTTTTT
TRBJ1-2	NA	NA	TRBV3-1/TRBV3-2	CASSQATLGGYGYTF	TGTGCCAGCAGCCAAGCGACCCTCGGGGGCTATGGCTACACCTTC
TRBJ1-2	TRBD1	NA	TRBV7-8	CASTSSDRGLNYGYTF	TGTGCCAGCACCTCGTCGGACAGGGGGCTCAACTATGGCTACACCTTC